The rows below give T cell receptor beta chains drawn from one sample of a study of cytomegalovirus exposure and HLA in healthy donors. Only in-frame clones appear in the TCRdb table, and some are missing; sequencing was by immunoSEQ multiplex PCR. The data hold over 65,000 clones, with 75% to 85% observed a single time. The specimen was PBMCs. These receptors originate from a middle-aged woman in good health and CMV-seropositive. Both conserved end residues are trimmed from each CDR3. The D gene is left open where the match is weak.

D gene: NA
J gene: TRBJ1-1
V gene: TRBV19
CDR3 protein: ASPPNSGNTEAF

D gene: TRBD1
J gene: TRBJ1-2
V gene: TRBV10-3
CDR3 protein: AIGQGAVGYT

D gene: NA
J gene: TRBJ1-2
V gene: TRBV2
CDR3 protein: ASSDLARLPGYT

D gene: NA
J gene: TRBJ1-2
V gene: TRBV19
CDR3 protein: ASSMLQGHYGYT

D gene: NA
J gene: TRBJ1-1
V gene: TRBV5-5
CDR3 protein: ASSLTGNFRYTEAF

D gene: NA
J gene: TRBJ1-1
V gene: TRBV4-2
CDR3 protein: ASSQAQGLVNTEAF

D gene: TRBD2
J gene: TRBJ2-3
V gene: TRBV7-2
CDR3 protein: ASSLLAGVPDTQY

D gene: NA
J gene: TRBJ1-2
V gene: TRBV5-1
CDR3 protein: ASRREGDYGYT

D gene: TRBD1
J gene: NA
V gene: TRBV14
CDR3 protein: ASSPRGLGTGWYEQY

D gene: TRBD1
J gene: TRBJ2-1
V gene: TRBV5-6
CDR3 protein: ASSSRQGREQF

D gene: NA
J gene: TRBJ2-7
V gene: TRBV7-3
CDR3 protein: ASSSLERESSYEQY

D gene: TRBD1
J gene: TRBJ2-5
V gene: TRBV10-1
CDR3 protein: ASSDYRGVQETQY

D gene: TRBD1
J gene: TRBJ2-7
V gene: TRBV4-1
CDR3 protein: ASSQGDRAYEQY

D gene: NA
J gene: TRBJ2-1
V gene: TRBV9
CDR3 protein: ASSVEREQF

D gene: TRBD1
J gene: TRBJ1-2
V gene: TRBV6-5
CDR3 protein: ASKLGQGYGYT

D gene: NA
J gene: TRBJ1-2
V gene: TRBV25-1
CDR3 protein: ASSDPDRPNYGYT

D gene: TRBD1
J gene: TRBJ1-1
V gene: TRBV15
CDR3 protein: ATSRDIGQGHRGF

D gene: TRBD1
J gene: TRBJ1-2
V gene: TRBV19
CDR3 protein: ATWDRDPYGYT

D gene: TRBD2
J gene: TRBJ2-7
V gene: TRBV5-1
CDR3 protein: ASSNGLAGSSYEQY

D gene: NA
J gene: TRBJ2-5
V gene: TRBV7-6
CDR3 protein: ASSLVRLGGETQY

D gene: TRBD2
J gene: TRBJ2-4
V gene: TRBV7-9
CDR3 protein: ASSLAFLAELADKNIQY

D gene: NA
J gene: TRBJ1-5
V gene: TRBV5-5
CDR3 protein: ASSIGDIQNQPQH

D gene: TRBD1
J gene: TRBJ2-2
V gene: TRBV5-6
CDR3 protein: ASSRAGRTGGSGELF

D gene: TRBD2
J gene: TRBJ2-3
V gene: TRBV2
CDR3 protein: ASSEAGLAGGHTQY

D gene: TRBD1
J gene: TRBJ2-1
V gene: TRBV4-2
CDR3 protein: ASSQDDFPGQGQF

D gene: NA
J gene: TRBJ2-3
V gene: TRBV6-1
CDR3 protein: ASSEALGSFTDTQY

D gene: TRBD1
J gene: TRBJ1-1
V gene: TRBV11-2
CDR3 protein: ASSSPIQGGTEAF

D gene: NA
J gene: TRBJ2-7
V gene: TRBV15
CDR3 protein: ATSRDLSSFEQY

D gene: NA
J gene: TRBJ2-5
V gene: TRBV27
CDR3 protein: ASSYRSGAQETQY

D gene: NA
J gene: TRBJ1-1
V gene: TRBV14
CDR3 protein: ASSHRTDTEAF

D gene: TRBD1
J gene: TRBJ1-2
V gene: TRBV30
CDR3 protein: AWDRGLYGYT

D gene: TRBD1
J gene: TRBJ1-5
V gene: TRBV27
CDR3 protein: ASRSQGDNQPQH

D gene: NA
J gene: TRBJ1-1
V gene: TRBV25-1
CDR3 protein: ASSDPRRSTEAF

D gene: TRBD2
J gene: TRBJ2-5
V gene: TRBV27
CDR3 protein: ASSLTGLQETQY

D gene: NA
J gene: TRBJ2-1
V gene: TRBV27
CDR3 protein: ASTSGLAPNEQF

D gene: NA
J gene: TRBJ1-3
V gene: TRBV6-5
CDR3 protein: ASSSSDTIY

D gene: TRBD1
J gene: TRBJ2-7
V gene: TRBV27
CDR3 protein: ALGRGPPYEQY

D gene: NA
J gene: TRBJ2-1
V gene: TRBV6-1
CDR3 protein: ASSELSSGPYNEQF

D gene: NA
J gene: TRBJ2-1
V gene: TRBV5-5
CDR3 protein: ASSLLGDNEQF

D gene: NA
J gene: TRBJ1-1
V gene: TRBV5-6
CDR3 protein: ASAGTTEAF

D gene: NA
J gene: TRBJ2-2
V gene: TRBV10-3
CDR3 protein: AISESVTGRAGELF

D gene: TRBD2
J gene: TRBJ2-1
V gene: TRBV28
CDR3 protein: AITPVAGGYQAYNEQF

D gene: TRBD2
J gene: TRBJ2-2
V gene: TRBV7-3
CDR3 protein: ASSWTSGQNTGELF

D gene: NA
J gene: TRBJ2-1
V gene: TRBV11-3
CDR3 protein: ASSFGGSGHNEQF

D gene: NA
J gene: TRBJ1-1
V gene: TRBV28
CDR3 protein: ASSLHRAMNTEAF

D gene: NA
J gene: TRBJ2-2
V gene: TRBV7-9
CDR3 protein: ASSPGGTGELF

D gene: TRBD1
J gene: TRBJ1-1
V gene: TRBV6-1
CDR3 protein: ASGNTGGTEAF

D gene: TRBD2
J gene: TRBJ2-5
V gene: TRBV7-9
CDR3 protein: ASSPGLAGGPGETQY

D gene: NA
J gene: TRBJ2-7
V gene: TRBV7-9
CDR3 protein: ASSLSAGPYEQY

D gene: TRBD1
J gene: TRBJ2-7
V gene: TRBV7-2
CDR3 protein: ASSHRDRGYEQY

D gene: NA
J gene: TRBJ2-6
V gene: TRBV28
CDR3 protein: ASSTPRTANSGANVLT

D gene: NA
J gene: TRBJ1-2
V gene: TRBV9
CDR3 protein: ASSQMGGAGYT

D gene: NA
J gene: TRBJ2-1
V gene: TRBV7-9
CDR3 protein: AAGQGSYNEQF

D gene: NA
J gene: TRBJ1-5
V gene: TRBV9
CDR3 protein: ASSEGVGNQPQH

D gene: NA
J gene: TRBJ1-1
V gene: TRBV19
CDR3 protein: ASSTPGNTEAF

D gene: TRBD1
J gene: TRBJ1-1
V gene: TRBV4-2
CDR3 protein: ASSHRGQNTEAF